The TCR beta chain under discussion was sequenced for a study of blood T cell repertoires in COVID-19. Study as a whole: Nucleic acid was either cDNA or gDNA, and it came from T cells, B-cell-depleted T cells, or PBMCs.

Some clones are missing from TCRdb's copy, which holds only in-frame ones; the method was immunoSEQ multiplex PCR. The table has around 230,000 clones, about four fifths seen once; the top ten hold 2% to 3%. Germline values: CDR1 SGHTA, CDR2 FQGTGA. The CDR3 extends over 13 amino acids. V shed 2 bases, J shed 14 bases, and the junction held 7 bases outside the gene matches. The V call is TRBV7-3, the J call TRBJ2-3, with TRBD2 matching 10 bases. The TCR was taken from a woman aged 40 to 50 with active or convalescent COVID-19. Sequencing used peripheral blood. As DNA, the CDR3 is TGTGCCAGCAGCTTACTAAGCGGGGGGGAGCCGTATTTT. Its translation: CASSLLSGGEPYF.